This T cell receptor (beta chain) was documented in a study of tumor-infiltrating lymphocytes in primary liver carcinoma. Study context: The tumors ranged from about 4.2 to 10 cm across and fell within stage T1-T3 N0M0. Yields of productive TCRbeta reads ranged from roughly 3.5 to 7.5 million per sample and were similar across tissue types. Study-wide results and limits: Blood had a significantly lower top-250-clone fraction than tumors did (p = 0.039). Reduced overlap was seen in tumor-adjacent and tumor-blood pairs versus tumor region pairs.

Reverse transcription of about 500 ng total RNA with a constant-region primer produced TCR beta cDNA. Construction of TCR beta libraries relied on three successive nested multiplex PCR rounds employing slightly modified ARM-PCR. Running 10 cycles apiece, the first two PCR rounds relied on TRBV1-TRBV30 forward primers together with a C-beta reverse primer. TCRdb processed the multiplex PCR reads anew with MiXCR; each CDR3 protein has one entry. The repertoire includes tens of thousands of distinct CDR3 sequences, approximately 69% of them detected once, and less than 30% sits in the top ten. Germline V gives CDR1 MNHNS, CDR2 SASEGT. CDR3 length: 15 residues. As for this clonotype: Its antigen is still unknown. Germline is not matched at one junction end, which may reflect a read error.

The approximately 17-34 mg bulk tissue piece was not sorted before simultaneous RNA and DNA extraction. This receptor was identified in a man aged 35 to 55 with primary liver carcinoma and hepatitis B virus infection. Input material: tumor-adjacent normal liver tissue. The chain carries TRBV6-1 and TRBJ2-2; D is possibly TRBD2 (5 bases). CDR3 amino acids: CASSEASFGTGKLFF. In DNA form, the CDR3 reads TGTGCCAGCAGTGAAGCTAGCTTCGGAACCGGGAAGCTGTTTTTT.